This TCR beta chain was documented in a study of vaccination effects on CD4 cells after COVID-19. Overall study context: The second dose preceded post-vaccine samples by a median of 72 days.

As regards this clone: The antigen is undetermined.

Germline V CDR1 and CDR2: SGHRS, YFSETQ. Trimming cost V 0 bases and J 4 bases, with 10 bases left between them. The CDR3 runs 14 residues. Culture proceeded for more than nine days, and CD4+ T cells were then isolated. Subjects were given two BNT162b2 or mRNA-1273 vaccine doses. The study found no prior SARS-CoV-2 infection in the vaccine recipients, who tested negative for nucleocapsid antibodies. Days 3 and 7 were when half the medium was replaced with IL-2 medium. TCRdb's table, derived via immunoSEQ multiplex PCR, lists solely in-frame clones and lacks some. The sample lists about 40,000 clones, approximately 70% occurring once.

The receptor was derived from a human donor who received a COVID-19 vaccine. The sequencing used CD4+ T cells from PBMCs cultured without peptide, collected after COVID-19 vaccination. The V gene is TRBV5-1, the J gene TRBJ1-1; TRBD1 is a possible D gene (5 bases). CDR3 loop: CASSLAWGPTEAFF. The CDR3 DNA reads as TGCGCCAGCAGCTTGGCGTGGGGACCCACTGAAGCTTTCTTT.